One and the same sample provided the 2 T cell receptor beta chains below, sequenced in a study of monozygotic twins with inflammatory bowel disease. Using the 5' RACE reads, TCRdb records one entry per CDR3 protein without DNA. This listing includes under 350,000 distinct CDR3 sequences. Source material: blood. These receptors were obtained from a human donor with ulcerative colitis or Crohn's disease, or a healthy co-twin of an affected twin (not recorded which).

This chain uses TRBV5-1 with TRBJ1-5; TCRdb reports TRBD1, a call that lacks DNA to check it against. CDR1 and CDR2 (germline): SGHRS, YFSETQ. CDR3 length: 15 residues. CDR3 residues: CASSLTGQGFQPQHF.

The chain combines TRBV25-1 with TRBJ2-1; as DNA is missing, the TRBD2 call by TCRdb cannot be tested. The CDR3 runs to 16 residues. Germline-derived CDR1 and CDR2 are MGHDK and SYGVNS. CDR3 amino acids: CASSEPGLAGVYEQFF. Variable domain in full (rest from reference TRBV25-1 and TRBJ2-1): EADIYQTPRYLVIGTGKKITLECSQTMGHDKMYWYQQDPGMELHLIHYSYGVNSTEKGDLSSESTVSRIRTEHFPLTLESARPSHTSQYLCASSEPGLAGVYEQFFGPGTRLTVL.